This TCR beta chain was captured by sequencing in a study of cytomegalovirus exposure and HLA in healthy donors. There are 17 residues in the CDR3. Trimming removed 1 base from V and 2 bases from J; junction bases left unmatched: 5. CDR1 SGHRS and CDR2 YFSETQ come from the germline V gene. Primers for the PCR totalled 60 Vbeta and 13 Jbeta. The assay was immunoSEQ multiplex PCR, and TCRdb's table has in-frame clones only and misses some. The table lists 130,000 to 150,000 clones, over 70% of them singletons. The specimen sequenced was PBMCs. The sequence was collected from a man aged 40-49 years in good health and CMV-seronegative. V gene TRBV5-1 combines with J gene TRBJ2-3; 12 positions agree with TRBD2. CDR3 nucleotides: TGCGCCAGCAGCTTGCAGGGGACTAGCGGGTTCACAGATACGCAGTATTTT. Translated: CASSLQGTSGFTDTQYF. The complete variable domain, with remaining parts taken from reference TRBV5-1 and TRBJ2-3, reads KAGVTQTPRYLIKTRGQQVTLSCSPISGHRSVSWYQQTPGQGLQFLFEYFSETQRNKGNFPGRFSGRQFSNSRSEMNVSTLELGDSALYLCASSLQGTSGFTDTQYFGPGTRLTVL.